This T cell receptor (beta chain) was documented in a study of identical twins. The CDR3 has 14 residues. The V gene's germline CDR1 is MNHEY and CDR2 SMNVEV (reference sequence). V lost 3 bases and J lost 1, with 9 bases in between. MiXCR, applied by TCRdb to the 5' RACE reads, yields one record per CDR3 protein. The sample has under 300,000 distinct CDR3 sequences; 6.5% are singletons. The same data also went into a second study, on T cells expressing NK-cell markers. That work contributes: Researchers got TCR beta repertoires out of sorted CD3+CD56+NKG2C+, CD3+CD56+NKG2C- and CD3+CD56-NKG2C+ T cells. The use of an anti-gamma-delta TCR antibody, which was added in several experiments, restricted sorting to T cells expressing alpha-beta TCR.

The TCR sequence derives from a woman younger than 35 in good health. Sequenced sample: CD8+ T cells sorted from blood. The chain recombines TRBV27 with TRBJ2-5, with D possibly TRBD1 on 6 matching bases. CDR3 region: CASSLHRAQETQYF. CDR3 sequence (DNA): TGTGCCAGCAGTTTGCACAGGGCCCAAGAGACCCAGTACTTC.